This T cell receptor (beta chain) is drawn from a study of blood T cell repertoires in COVID-19. Study-level information: PBMCs, B-cell-depleted T cells, or T cells were the source of the cDNA or gDNA that made up the material.

CDR3 size: 15 residues. V gave up 0 bases and J gave up 2 bases, with 11 bases separating them. Germline V gives CDR1 MNHEY, CDR2 SVGAGI. TCRdb keeps only in-frame clones here, not all; method: immunoSEQ multiplex PCR. Of tens of thousands of clones in the sample, around 92% were seen once. This receptor was obtained from a woman aged 45-59 years in a cohort sampled during active COVID-19. The source material was peripheral blood. J is TRBJ2-7 and V is TRBV6-5, with no clear D. Here the CDR3 DNA reads TGTGCCAGCAGTTACTCGACTTTTCGTACCTACGAGCAGTACTTC. It translates to CASSYSTFRTYEQYF.